The rows below give T cell receptor beta chains drawn from one sample of a study of T cells in Graves' hyperthyroidism and ophthalmopathy. TCRdb itself ran the multiplex PCR reads through MiXCR, one entry per CDR3 protein. The sample yields over 650,000 distinct CDR3 sequences, 40% to 55% seen once. What was sequenced was peripheral blood or thyroid tissue (not recorded which). These receptors originate from an adult man with Graves' disease, either hyperthyroidism or ophthalmopathy (not recorded which). Both conserved end residues are part of each CDR3. The D gene is left open where the match is weak. Clone size appears in some rows only: once, few, many, or a class for an expanded clone.

cdr3_aa | cdr3_nt | v_call | d_call | clone_size | j_call
CASSLRVDQPQHF | TGTGCCAGCAGTCTCAGGGTCGATCAGCCCCAGCATTTT | TRBV2 | NA | NA | TRBJ1-5
CASKWGSHSWNTEAFF | TGTGCCAGTAAATGGGGTAGTCACAGCTGGAACACTGAAGCTTTCTTT | TRBV2 | NA | NA | TRBJ1-1
CSVVKDRWNSPLHF | TGCAGCGTTGTCAAGGACAGGTGGAATTCACCCCTCCACTTT | TRBV29-1 | TRBD1 | NA | TRBJ1-6
CAISDLERGGYEQYF | TGTGCCATCAGTGATCTGGAGCGGGGGGGCTACGAGCAGTACTTC | TRBV10-3 | TRBD2 | many | TRBJ2-7
CASTGGAGSTEAFF | TGTGCCAGCACGGGGGGGGCGGGATCCACTGAAGCTTTCTTT | TRBV7-3 | NA | NA | TRBJ1-1
CASSLNGKGLFSGYTF | TGTGCCAGCAGCCTCAACGGAAAGGGACTATTCTCTGGCTACACCTTC | TRBV14 | NA | NA | TRBJ1-2
CATSTSGQSTDTQYF | TGTGCCACCAGCACTAGCGGGCAATCCACAGATACGCAGTATTTT | TRBV24-1 | TRBD2 | NA | TRBJ2-3
CASSFRDRGDNRYEQYF | TGTGCCAGCAGCTTCCGGGACAGGGGGGACAACCGATACGAGCAGTACTTC | TRBV11-1 | TRBD1 | NA | TRBJ2-7
CSAPLPVGRGEKLFF | TGCAGTGCTCCCCTCCCCGTCGGGAGAGGGGAAAAACTGTTTTTT | TRBV20-1 | NA | few | TRBJ1-4
CAFTPGNTEAFF | TGTGCCTTTACCCCGGGGAACACTGAAGCTTTCTTT | TRBV25-1 | NA | NA | TRBJ1-1
CSAGTGAGNQPQHF | TGCAGTGCGGGGACAGGGGCTGGCAATCAGCCCCAGCATTTT | TRBV20-1 | TRBD1 | few | TRBJ1-5
CASSYSAGGQPQHF | TGTGCCAGCAGTTACTCGGCAGGGGGTCAGCCCCAGCATTTT | TRBV24-1 | TRBD1 | NA | TRBJ1-5
CATSSRTGGKEQYF | TGTGCCACCAGCAGTAGGACAGGGGGCAAAGAGCAGTACTTC | TRBV15 | TRBD1 | NA | TRBJ2-7
CATSRGVQPQHF | TGTGCCACCTCAAGGGGTGTTCAGCCCCAGCATTTT | TRBV24-1 | NA | NA | TRBJ1-5
CSARDRGYGGYTF | TGCAGTGCTAGAGATCGGGGATATGGTGGCTACACCTTC | TRBV20-1 | NA | NA | TRBJ1-2
CSAVGTGRETQYF | TGCAGTGCTGTTGGGACAGGGAGAGAGACCCAGTACTTC | TRBV20-1 | TRBD1 | many | TRBJ2-5
CSASRSSGGGYTIYF | TGCAGTGCTAGTCGCTCCTCGGGGGGAGGGTACACCATATATTTT | TRBV20-1 | NA | many | TRBJ1-3
CASSLIAGVNTEAFF | TGTGCCAGCAGCTTAATCGCAGGAGTGAACACTGAAGCTTTCTTT | TRBV7-9 | NA | many | TRBJ1-1
CSVVQGAIEKLFF | TGCAGCGTTGTTCAGGGGGCGATTGAAAAACTGTTTTTT | TRBV29-1 | TRBD1 | NA | TRBJ1-4